This TCR beta chain was documented in a study of T-cell reconstitution after alpha-beta-depleted transplantation in children. V lost 5 bases and J lost 4, with 9 bases in between. The CDR3 has 13 residues. This sample's TCRbeta library carried unique molecular identifier barcodes. TCRdb itself ran the PCR reads through MiXCR, one entry per CDR3 protein. The sample includes just under 550,000 distinct CDR3 sequences, around 19% of them seen just once. The rearrangement joins TRBV12-3 or TRBV12-4 to TRBJ2-1, with a weak D call TRBD1 (5 bases). The receptor was isolated from a human donor who donated a stem cell graft to a child with acute lymphoblastic leukemia. The material was PBMCs from the stem cell graft donor, obtained from the stem cell graft. The CDR3 DNA is TGTGCCAGCAGTGCAGACAGTTACAATGAGCAGTTCTTC. Protein sequence: CASSADSYNEQFF.